One and the same sample provided the 20 T cell receptor beta chains below, sequenced in a study of shared clonotypes between healthy human individuals. Produced via immunoSEQ multiplex PCR; TCRdb's table is partial and in-frame only. This table has about 480,000 clones, more than 65% appearing once. Specimen: PBMCs. Receptor source: a woman aged 40 to 49 in good health. Some clones in this sample may be carry-over from other donors' samples.

This clone has just a few counts. This chain connects TRBV18 to TRBJ1-2; no definite D call. Germline V CDR1 and CDR2: KGHSH, LQKENI. V lost 1 base to trimming and J lost 4 bases, with 10 bases between them. This CDR3 has 14 residues. The CDR3 nucleotides are TGTGCCAGCTCACCACGCGAGGTAATCTATGGCTACACCTTC. It yields the protein CASSPREVIYGYTF.

The V gene is TRBV2, the J gene TRBJ2-1; D is undetermined. CDR3 size: 11 residues. The V end lost 6 bases, the J end lost 8 bases, and 8 bases lay between the germline ends. Germline lookup yields CDR1 SNHLY and CDR2 FYNNEI. The CDR3 DNA follows: TGTGCCAGCAGCGGTATGGATGAGCAGTTCTTC. Translating gives CASSGMDEQFF.

This chain links TRBV28 with TRBJ1-2, with D unclear. The V end lost 4 bases, the J end lost 6 bases, and 12 bases lay between the germline ends. Germline CDR1 reads MDHEN; CDR2 reads SYDVKM. This CDR3 region has 13 residues. CDR3 in amino acids: CASSSWIGDGYTF. The CDR3 DNA is TGTGCCAGCAGTTCATGGATTGGAGATGGCTACACCTTC.

The gene calls are TRBV19 and TRBJ1-1, with a tentative D call TRBD1 (5 bases). Germline V gene sequence: CDR1 LNHDA, CDR2 SQIVND (reference sequence). The V gene lost 2 bases and the J gene lost 6 bases, with 10 bases spanning the gap. CDR3 length equals 13 residues. Here the CDR3 reads CASSILPGAEAFF. In DNA form, the CDR3 reads TGTGCCAGTAGTATATTGCCGGGGGCTGAAGCTTTCTTT.

The chain joins TRBV9 to TRBJ2-3; no definite D call. Trimming pared 0 bases from V and 1 base from J, leaving 12 bases between. Germline CDR1 and CDR2: SGDLS and YYNGEE. CDR3 length: 16 residues. The CDR3 DNA reads TGTGCCAGCAGCGTAGGGTCAGCAACGCGCACAGATACGCAGTATTTT. It is translated as CASSVGSATRTDTQYF. The whole variable domain, filled in from reference TRBV9 and TRBJ2-3, reads DSGVTQTPKHLITATGQRVTLRCSPRSGDLSVYWYQQSLDQGLQFLIQYYNGEERAKGNILERFSAQQFPDLHSELNLSSLELGDSALYFCASSVGSATRTDTQYFGPGTRLTVL.

This clone was seen more than once but under ten times. This rearrangement joins TRBV5-6 to TRBJ1-5; 10 bases align to TRBD1. This CDR3 is 15 amino acids long. Per germline, CDR1 SGHDT and CDR2 YYEEEE. V was pared by 4 bases and J by 7 bases, with 8 bases of the junction left unmatched. The CDR3 bases are TGTGCCAGCAGCCAAATGGACAGGGGGGAGCAGCCCCAGCATTTT. This sequence encodes CASSQMDRGEQPQHF.

V is TRBV9 and J is TRBJ2-1; TRBD1 or TRBD2 may be the D gene (6 bases each). Germline loops: CDR1 SGDLS, CDR2 YYNGEE. The germline V and J ends were trimmed by 0 bases and 2 bases, with 12 bases remaining between them. This CDR3 spans 16 amino acids. The CDR3 bases are TGTGCCAGCAGCGTAGGAGGGGGAGGCGCCTACAATGAGCAGTTCTTC. Residues: CASSVGGGGAYNEQFF.

The V call is TRBV28, the J call TRBJ1-2, with D hard to call. Trimming removed 0 bases from V and 4 bases from J, with 9 bases in between. CDR1 and CDR2 (germline): MDHEN, SYDVKM. This CDR3 contains 14 residues. The CDR3 protein is CASSLWGQSYGYTF. The CDR3 bases are TGTGCCAGCAGTTTATGGGGTCAGAGCTATGGCTACACCTTC.

V gene TRBV2 combines with J gene TRBJ2-7; perhaps TRBD2 as D (6 bases). The CDR3 has 13 residues. CDR1 is SNHLY and CDR2 is FYNNEI in the germline V gene. The V and J ends lost 10 bases and 6 bases respectively, with 19 bases between them. The CDR3 reads CATSSASEGEQYF. Written as DNA, the CDR3 is TGTGCCACCTCCTCGGCTAGCGAGGGCGAGCAGTACTTC.

This chain connects TRBV25-1 to TRBJ2-3, with 8 bases lining up with TRBD1. In germline, CDR1 is MGHDK, CDR2 SYGVNS. J lost 6 bases, V lost 1 base, and 12 bases had no gene match. This CDR3 contains 17 residues. CDR3 DNA sequence: TGTGCCAGCAGTGAATGGTCGGACAGGGTTTATGGGGATACGCAGTATTTT. This codes for CASSEWSDRVYGDTQYF.

The V gene is TRBV7-8, the J gene TRBJ2-1; TRBD1 aligns across 8 bases. V lost 6 bases to trimming and J lost 5 bases; unmatched junction nucleotides: 21. There are 19 residues in the CDR3. Germline-derived CDR1 and CDR2 are SGHVS and FQNEAQ. Written as DNA, the CDR3 is TGTGCCAGCAGACCACCGGGACAGGCTTCATATGGCCGACACAATGAGCAGTTCTTC. It specifies CASRPPGQASYGRHNEQFF.

The chain joins TRBV6-1 to TRBJ2-1; D is perhaps TRBD1 (5 bases). V shed 1 base and J shed 2 bases, with 15 bases lying between them. The CDR3 loop spans 17 amino acids. Germline lookup yields CDR1 MNHNS and CDR2 SASEGT. The DNA for the CDR3 is TGTGCCAGCAGTGAAGAATACCGACAGTCGCCCTACAATGAGCAGTTCTTC. Residues: CASSEEYRQSPYNEQFF.

The V gene is TRBV5-1, the J gene TRBJ2-2, with unresolved D. V shed 0 bases and J shed 0 bases, with 6 bases lying between them. This CDR3 region has 15 residues. CDR1 and CDR2 (germline): SGHRS, YFSETQ. CDR3: CASSLVNPNTGELFF. The CDR3 DNA reads as TGCGCCAGCAGCTTGGTCAATCCGAACACCGGGGAGCTGTTTTTT.

The chain links TRBV6-5 to TRBJ1-2; 10 positions match TRBD1. With 6 bases clipped from V and 4 bases from J, the junction kept 5 bases outside the gene matches. The CDR3 is 14 amino acids. The V gene's germline CDR1 is MNHEY and CDR2 SVGAGI. The CDR3 sequence is CASRTTGGTYGYTF. The CDR3 bases are TGTGCCAGCAGGACGACAGGGGGCACCTATGGCTACACCTTC.

The chain is built from TRBV7-8 and TRBJ1-3, with 7 bases fitting TRBD1. CDR3 size: 14 residues. J gave up 1 base and V 5 bases, and 2 bases lay outside the gene matches. CDR1 is SGHVS and CDR2 is FQNEAQ in the germline V gene. CDR3 amino acids: CASSMTGSGNTIYF. The CDR3 DNA follows: TGTGCCAGCAGCATGACAGGGTCTGGAAACACCATATATTTT.

CDR3 protein: CASSESVATDTQYF. The CDR3 region has the DNA TGCGCCAGCAGTGAGTCGGTGGCCACAGATACGCAGTATTTT. This chain connects TRBV10-2 to TRBJ2-3; no clear D. The CDR3 length is 14 residues. V shed 0 bases and J shed 2 bases, with 6 bases lying between them. Germline CDR1 is WSHSY and CDR2 is SAAADI.

This clone is deemed medium-sized (0.01 to 0.1%). The V and J genes are TRBV11-1 and TRBJ2-2; D call uncertain. The CDR3 extends over 15 amino acids. The ends were cut back, 9 bases at V and 6 bases at J, with 20 bases in the middle. The germline CDR1 and CDR2 sequences are SGHAT and FQDESV (reference sequence). The DNA for the CDR3 is TGTGCCAGACTTCGTCCTCCGGTTCGCGCCGGGGAGCTGTTTTTT. Protein product: CARLRPPVRAGELFF. Full variable domain (remainder filled in from reference TRBV11-1 and TRBJ2-2): EAEVAQSPRYKITEKSQAVAFWCDPISGHATLYWYRQILGQGPELLVQFQDESVVDDSQLPKDRFSAERLKGVDSTLKIQPAELGDSAMYLCARLRPPVRAGELFFGEGSRLTVL.

This chain links TRBV30 with TRBJ1-1; 11 bases are shared with TRBD1. V lost 0 bases to trimming and J lost 6 bases; unmatched junction nucleotides: 6. The CDR3 sequence is 15 residues long. Germline CDR1 GTSNPN, CDR2 SVGIG (reference sequence). The CDR3 bases are TGTGCCTGGAGTGTACCGGACAGGGGGCGGGCTGAAGCTTTCTTT. Its translation is CAWSVPDRGRAEAFF.

This sequence joins TRBV30 and TRBJ2-1; tentative D call: TRBD2 (7 bases). Trimming cost V 6 bases and J 2 bases, with 11 bases left between them. Looked up from germline, CDR1 is GTSNPN and CDR2 is SVGIG (reference sequence). The length of the CDR3 is 13 residues. CDR3 in DNA: TGTGCCTGTAGGGGGGGGACCTACAATGAGCAGTTCTTC. It yields the protein CACRGGTYNEQFF.

The gene calls are TRBV7-9 and TRBJ1-1, with 7 bases lining up with TRBD1. CDR3 length: 12 amino acids. Germline trimming cut 5 bases from V and 8 bases from J; bases unmatched to any gene: 5. Germline assignment: CDR1 SEHNR and CDR2 FQNEAQ (reference sequence). The CDR3 DNA sequence: TGTGCCAGCAGCCGAGAGGACAGGGAAGCTTTCTTT. It codes for CASSREDREAFF.